A single sample is the source of the 14 T cell receptor beta chains below, sequenced in a study of blood T cell repertoires in COVID-19. The method was immunoSEQ multiplex PCR; TCRdb's version includes in-frame clones alone and lacks a portion of them. The sample holds fewer than 300,000 clones, around 87% seen once. The sequencing sample was made of peripheral blood. Receptors were obtained from a woman in her 40s who had recovered from COVID-19.

The V and J genes are TRBV12-3 or TRBV12-4 and TRBJ2-7; maybe TRBD2 (6 bases). Trimming cost V 3 bases and J 3 bases, with 9 bases left between them. The CDR3 has 13 amino acids. In nucleotides, the CDR3 is TGTGCCAGCAGTTTCTCGACTAGCTACGAGCAGTACTTC. This translates into CASSFSTSYEQYF.

The V and J genes are TRBV27 and TRBJ1-1; 8 bases line up with TRBD1. This CDR3 spans 12 amino acids. Germline-derived CDR1 and CDR2 are MNHEY and SMNVEV (reference sequence). V shed 5 bases and J 5 bases; nucleotides not matched to a gene: 1. The CDR3 reads CASSRQGTEAFF. The CDR3 region has the DNA TGTGCCAGCAGTAGACAGGGGACTGAAGCTTTCTTT.

V gene TRBV6-5 combines with J gene TRBJ2-7, with 10 bases matching TRBD1. The germline V gene has CDR1 MNHEY and CDR2 SVGAGI. The V and J ends lost 5 bases and 4 bases, in that order; junction bases with no gene match: 8. CDR3 length equals 15 residues. The CDR3 loop is CASSMTGGALYEQYF. CDR3 in DNA: TGTGCCAGCAGTATGACAGGGGGCGCCTTATACGAGCAGTACTTC.

V gene TRBV9 combines with J gene TRBJ1-1; D uncertain. The germline gives CDR1 SGDLS, CDR2 YYNGEE. V lost 3 bases to trimming and J lost 3 bases, with 9 bases between them. CDR3 length equals 13 residues. CDR3 amino acids: CASSATQDTEAFF. CDR3 DNA sequence: TGTGCCAGCAGCGCAACTCAGGACACTGAAGCTTTCTTT.

This clone was seen just once. J is TRBJ1-1 and V is TRBV30; D gene unclear. The length of the CDR3 is 12 residues. The germline gives CDR1 GTSNPN, CDR2 SVGIG (reference sequence). V lost 4 bases and J 7 bases, leaving 13 bases between the germline ends. The CDR3 DNA follows: TGTGCCTGGACCCCGGTAGGGAGTGAAGCTTTCTTT. Amino acids: CAWTPVGSEAFF.

The J gene is TRBJ2-1, the V gene TRBV6-5; 7 bases line up with TRBD2. The CDR3 sequence is 13 residues long. Germline V gene sequence: CDR1 MNHEY, CDR2 SVGAGI. V dropped 0 bases and J dropped 8; count of bases not matched to a gene: 1. The CDR3 region has the DNA TGTGCCAGCAGTTACTCGCGGGGGTATGAGCAGTTCTTC. It specifies CASSYSRGYEQFF.

The chain employs TRBV6-5 and TRBJ2-1; no firm D call. This CDR3 comprises 15 residues. Trimming took off 6 bases at V and 2 bases at J, with 14 bases between the two ends. Germline loops: CDR1 MNHEY, CDR2 SVGAGI. The DNA for the CDR3 is TGTGCCAGCAGCTATGGTCCTAACGCCTACAATGAGCAGTTCTTC. The encoded protein is CASSYGPNAYNEQFF.

The chain has TRBV13 and TRBJ2-1; D gene unclear. V was cut by 5 bases and J by 0 bases, with 11 bases left in between. The germline gives CDR1 PRHDT, CDR2 FYEKMQ (reference sequence). The CDR3 runs 15 residues. CDR3 nucleotides: TGTGCCAGCAGCACAGACGAGAGCTCCTACAATGAGCAGTTCTTC. Its translation is CASSTDESSYNEQFF.

The chain employs TRBV7-8 and TRBJ2-7; TRBD2 is a possible D gene (5 bases). V was clipped by 5 bases and J by 7 bases, with 21 bases between them. Germline-derived CDR1 and CDR2 are SGHVS and FQNEAQ. The CDR3 consists of 15 residues. CDR3 sequence (DNA): TGTGCCAGCAGCCCCCGCAGGACTGGTTTACGTGAGCAGTACTTC. This sequence encodes CASSPRRTGLREQYF.

The chain links TRBV21-1 to TRBJ2-5; TRBD1 is the table's D call, not checked against the DNA. TRBV21-1 is a pseudogene locus. The CDR3 contains 16 residues. The CDR3 region is CASSKGAAVTQETQYF. The CDR3 DNA is TGTGCCAGCAGCAAAGGGGCAGCCGTAACCCAAGAGACCCAGTACTTC.

The chain links TRBV5-1 to TRBJ2-1; 7 bases align to TRBD2. Germline lookup yields CDR1 SGHRS and CDR2 YFSETQ. This CDR3 is 14 amino acids long. Unmatched junction bases numbered 4, after V lost 2 bases and J lost 5 bases. CDR3 DNA sequence: TGCGCCAGCAGCTTCCGGACTAGTGACAATGAGCAGTTCTTC. Translation: CASSFRTSDNEQFF.

The V gene is TRBV5-6, the J gene TRBJ2-2, with D possibly TRBD1 on 5 matching bases. Germline CDR1 is SGHDT and CDR2 is YYEEEE. The CDR3 covers 17 residues. V gave up 0 bases and J gave up 7 bases, with 19 bases separating them. The CDR3 here is CASSLVKGHIQDGELFF. In DNA form, the CDR3 reads TGTGCCAGCAGCTTGGTCAAGGGGCACATTCAGGACGGGGAGCTGTTTTTT.

For this clone: This sample also contains other DNA sequences that code for the same CDR3. The chain recombines TRBV3-1 (or the pseudogene TRBV3-2) with TRBJ2-1, with 12 bases aligning to TRBD2. Per germline, CDR1 LGHDT and CDR2 YNNKEL (reference sequence). The junction had 1 base not matched to a gene; V was cut back by 4 bases and J by 3 bases. The CDR3 is 15 residues long. As DNA, the CDR3 is TGTGCCAGCAGCCCTAGCGGGGGGGGCTACAATGAGCAGTTCTTC. It encodes CASSPSGGGYNEQFF.

J is TRBJ2-1 and V is TRBV6-2 or TRBV6-3; 7 positions agree with TRBD1. V lost 2 bases, J lost 7 bases, and 11 bases stayed unmatched. Germline lookup yields CDR1 MNHEY and CDR2 SVGEGT. The length of the CDR3 is 16 residues. The CDR3, as DNA: TGTGCCAGCAGTTACAAAATGGGACAGATGGGAAATGAGCAGTTCTTC. It yields the protein CASSYKMGQMGNEQFF.